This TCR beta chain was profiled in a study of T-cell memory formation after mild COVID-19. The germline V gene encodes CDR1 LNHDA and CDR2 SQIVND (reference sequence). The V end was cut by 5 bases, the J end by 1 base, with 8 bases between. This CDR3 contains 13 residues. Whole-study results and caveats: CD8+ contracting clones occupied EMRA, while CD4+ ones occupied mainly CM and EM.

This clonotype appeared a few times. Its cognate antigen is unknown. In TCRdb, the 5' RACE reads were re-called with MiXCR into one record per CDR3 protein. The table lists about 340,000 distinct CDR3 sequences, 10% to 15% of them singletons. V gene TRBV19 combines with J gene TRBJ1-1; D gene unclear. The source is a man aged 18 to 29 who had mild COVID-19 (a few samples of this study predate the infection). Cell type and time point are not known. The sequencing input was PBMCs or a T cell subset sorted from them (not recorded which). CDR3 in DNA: TGTGCCAGTAGTGAAGGCTCGAACACTGAAGCTTTCTTT. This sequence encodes CASSEGSNTEAFF.